The clone carrying this T cell receptor beta chain was seen at least ten times. The antigen is undetermined. The data originate from a study of neurological immune-mediated disorders. The study's findings and limits: Patients with HTLV-1-associated myelopathy had the highest level of TCR clonal expansion, whereas patients with multiple sclerosis had the lowest level, falling beneath the level found in healthy controls. Private repertoires in all groups were suggested, as expanded clones shared no CDR3 amino acid sequences across subjects.

TCRdb analysed the 5' RACE reads with MiXCR anew, one entry per CDR3 protein. Among 25,000 to 35,000 distinct CDR3 sequences, roughly 15% were seen once, and the ten largest hold 27%. The CDR3 runs to 15 residues. CDR1 is DFQATT, CDR2 SNEGSKA, per germline (reference sequence). V dropped 0 bases and J dropped 3; count of bases not matched to a gene: 5. The receptor was isolated from a man between 65 and 85 years old in good health. This rearrangement joins TRBV20-1 to TRBJ2-7, with TRBD2 identical over 10 bases. The sample consisted of PBMCs. The CDR3 DNA sequence: TGCAGTGCTAGAGATCGCGCTAGCGGGGGCTACGAGCAGTACTTC. Its protein product is CSARDRASGGYEQYF.